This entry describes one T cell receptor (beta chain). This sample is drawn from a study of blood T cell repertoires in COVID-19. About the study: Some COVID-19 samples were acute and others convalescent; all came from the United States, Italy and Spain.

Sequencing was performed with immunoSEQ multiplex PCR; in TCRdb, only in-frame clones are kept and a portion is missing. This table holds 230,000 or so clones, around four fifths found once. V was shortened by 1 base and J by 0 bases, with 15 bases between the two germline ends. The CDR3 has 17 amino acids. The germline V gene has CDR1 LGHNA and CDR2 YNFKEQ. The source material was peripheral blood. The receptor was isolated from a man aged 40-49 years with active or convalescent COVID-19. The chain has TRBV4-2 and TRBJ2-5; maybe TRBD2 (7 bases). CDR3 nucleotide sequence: TGTGCCAGCAGCCAAGCGATTGGCGGGGGCTACCAAGAGACCCAGTACTTC. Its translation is CASSQAIGGGYQETQYF.